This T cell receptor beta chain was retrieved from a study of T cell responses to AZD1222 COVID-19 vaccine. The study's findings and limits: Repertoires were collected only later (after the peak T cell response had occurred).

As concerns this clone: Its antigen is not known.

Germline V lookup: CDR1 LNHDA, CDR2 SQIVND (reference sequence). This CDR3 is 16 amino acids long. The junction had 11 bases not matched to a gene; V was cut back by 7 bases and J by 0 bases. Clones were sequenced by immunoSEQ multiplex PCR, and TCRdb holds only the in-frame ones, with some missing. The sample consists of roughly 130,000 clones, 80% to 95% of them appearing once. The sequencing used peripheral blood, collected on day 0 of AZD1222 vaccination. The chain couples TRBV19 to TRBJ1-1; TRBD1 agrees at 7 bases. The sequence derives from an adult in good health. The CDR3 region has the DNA TGTGCCAGTACCTCCTTACCCGGGACAGTGAACACTGAAGCTTTCTTT. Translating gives CASTSLPGTVNTEAFF.